The 10 T cell receptor beta chains reported below all come from one sample, sequenced in a study of control samples from healthy donors and cancer patients. Profiled with immunoSEQ multiplex PCR; TCRdb holds only in-frame clones, not every one. The sample includes some 99,000 clones, about 89% seen only once; the top ten take approximately 16%. Sequences were obtained from blood. The receptors were sampled from a woman aged 45 to 65 in good health.

The chain employs TRBV4-1 and TRBJ1-5; no definite D call. The germline gives CDR1 MGHRA, CDR2 YSYEKL. CDR3 length equals 13 residues. Trimming cost V 0 bases and J 4 bases, with 4 bases left between them. The CDR3 spells CASSQEQNQPQHF. The CDR3 DNA reads as TGCGCCAGCAGCCAAGAACAAAATCAGCCCCAGCATTTT.

The chain employs TRBV30 and TRBJ1-1, with D uncertain. This CDR3 region has 12 residues. CDR1 is GTSNPN, CDR2 SVGIG, per germline (reference sequence). Trimming cost V 4 bases and J 1 base, with 7 bases left between them. This chain's CDR3 is CAWTRGNTEAFF. Here the CDR3 DNA reads TGTGCCTGGACGAGAGGGAACACTGAAGCTTTCTTT.

This chain uses TRBV2 with TRBJ1-5; D remains ambiguous. CDR1 is SNHLY, CDR2 FYNNEI, per germline. The CDR3 spans 13 residues. Trimming left V 6 bases short and J 3 bases short, with 9 bases between. The CDR3 loop is CASRREDNQPQHF. As DNA, the CDR3 is TGTGCCAGCAGGCGAGAAGACAATCAGCCCCAGCATTTT.

V and J are TRBV5-5 and TRBJ2-7; 8 positions agree with TRBD1. Germline CDR1 is SGHKS and CDR2 is YYEKEE (reference sequence). CDR3 length: 15 residues. V lost 4 bases, J lost 1 base, and 7 bases stayed unmatched. This CDR3 reads CASSRGQDISYEQYV. For the CDR3, the DNA is TGTGCCAGCAGCCGGGGACAGGACATTTCCTACGAGCAGTACGTC.

This clone has only a few counts. The chain carries TRBV4-1 and TRBJ1-1, with D possibly TRBD1 on 6 matching bases. The CDR3 has 15 residues. The V gene lost 4 bases and the J gene lost 1 base, with 13 bases spanning the gap. The V gene's germline CDR1 is MGHRA and CDR2 YSYEKL. CDR3 sequence reads: CASSPEHRANTEAFF. In DNA, the CDR3 is TGCGCCAGCAGCCCTGAACACAGGGCGAACACTGAAGCTTTCTTT.

The V gene is TRBV3-1 (or the pseudogene TRBV3-2), the J gene TRBJ1-2; D gene unclear. The CDR3 is made up of 12 amino acids. Germline CDR1 reads LGHDT; CDR2 reads YNNKEL (reference sequence). The V gene lost 6 bases and the J gene lost 2 bases, with 7 bases spanning the gap. This CDR3 reads CASRRENYGYTF. CDR3 sequence (DNA): TGTGCCAGCAGGAGGGAGAACTATGGCTACACCTTC.

The J gene is TRBJ2-3, the V gene TRBV9; TRBD1 or TRBD2 may be the D gene (5 bases each). V was trimmed by 2 bases and J by 5 bases, leaving 18 bases between them. CDR1 is SGDLS, CDR2 YYNGEE, per germline. This CDR3 is built from 16 residues. The CDR3: CASSVQRGLIGDTQYF. CDR3 DNA sequence: TGTGCCAGCAGCGTCCAGAGGGGCCTGATCGGAGATACGCAGTATTTT.

The chain combines TRBV18 with TRBJ2-6, with TRBD2 matching 12 bases. Germline values: CDR1 KGHSH, CDR2 LQKENI. The CDR3 consists of 21 residues. The trim removed 2 bases at V and 0 bases at J, leaving 11 bases unmatched. The CDR3 sequence: CASSPRGTSGSSLSGANVLTF. In DNA form, the CDR3 reads TGTGCCAGCTCACCAAGGGGGACTAGCGGGTCTTCCCTCTCTGGGGCCAACGTCCTGACTTTC.

This chain joins TRBV10-1 and TRBJ1-2; 9 bases fit TRBD1. This CDR3 has 14 amino acids. The J segment lost 6 bases and the V segment lost 6 bases, leaving 8 bases of the junction unmatched. Per the germline V gene, CDR1 is WNHNN and CDR2 is SYGVQD (reference sequence). The CDR3 sequence is CASSALRTGDGYTF. The CDR3 nucleotides read TGCGCCAGCAGCGCACTACGGACAGGGGATGGCTACACCTTC.

This clone was observed a single time. The chain links TRBV6-5 to TRBJ2-1, with D possibly being TRBD2 (6 bases). The CDR3 is 15 residues long. Trimming took off 7 bases at V and 0 bases at J, with 13 bases between the two ends. Germline lookup yields CDR1 MNHEY and CDR2 SVGAGI. CDR3 sequence reads: CASKGRRDSYNEQFF. For the CDR3, the DNA is TGTGCCAGCAAGGGGCGGCGGGACTCCTACAATGAGCAGTTCTTC.